The 28 T cell receptor beta chains in this list originate from one sample, sequenced in a study of shared clonotypes between healthy human individuals. Sequenced by immunoSEQ multiplex PCR; TCRdb stores in-frame clones only, minus some. The data show over 400,000 clones, with about 78% seen just once and about 12% held by the top ten. Sequencing used PBMCs. The receptors come from a woman between 40 and 55 years old in good health. Some clones in this sample may be carry-over from other donors' samples.

The chain joins TRBV11-2 to TRBJ2-7, with 12 positions matching TRBD2. V shed 5 bases, J shed 2 bases, and the junction held 4 bases outside the gene matches. CDR3 size: 15 residues. Germline V gives CDR1 SGHAT, CDR2 FQNNGV. The CDR3 DNA reads as TGTGCCAGCAGCGGCAGACTAGCGGGAGCCTACGAGCAGTACTTC. Protein sequence: CASSGRLAGAYEQYF.

This rearrangement joins TRBV5-1 to TRBJ2-5, with 12 bases aligning to TRBD2. Looked up from germline, CDR1 is SGHRS and CDR2 is YFSETQ. V lost 4 bases, J lost 4 bases, and 5 bases stayed unmatched. The CDR3 is 15 amino acids. CDR3 sequence reads: CASSPWTSGIETQYF. The CDR3 DNA follows: TGCGCCAGCAGCCCATGGACTAGCGGGATAGAGACCCAGTACTTC.

This rearrangement joins TRBV5-1 to TRBJ2-5; D possibly corresponds to TRBD1 (7 bases). This CDR3 comprises 16 residues. Germline V gene data show CDR1 as SGHRS and CDR2 as YFSETQ. V lost 3 bases to trimming and J lost 2 bases, with 17 bases between them. CDR3 sequence: CASSWRDSARQETQYF. CDR3 bases: TGCGCCAGCAGCTGGCGGGACAGCGCCCGACAAGAGACCCAGTACTTC.

The rearrangement joins TRBV5-1 to TRBJ2-7; 7 bases are a match to TRBD1. The germline V gene encodes CDR1 SGHRS and CDR2 YFSETQ. The ends lost 2 bases at V and 3 bases at J; junction bases unmatched: 17. The CDR3 has 18 amino acids. The DNA of the CDR3 is TGCGCCAGCAGCTTAGCCAGTTCCGGGACAGCCGACAACTACGAGCAGTACTTC. Its translation is CASSLASSGTADNYEQYF. Combining the CDR3 with reference TRBV5-1 and TRBJ2-7 gives the whole variable domain KAGVTQTPRYLIKTRGQQVTLSCSPISGHRSVSWYQQTPGQGLQFLFEYFSETQRNKGNFPGRFSGRQFSNSRSEMNVSTLELGDSALYLCASSLASSGTADNYEQYFGPGTRLTVT.

CDR3 amino acids: CASSFTGTDTQYF. The DNA of the CDR3 is TGTGCCAGCAGTTTCACCGGCACAGATACGCAGTATTTT. The genes are TRBV28 and TRBJ2-3; D uncertain. The V end lost 3 bases, the J end lost 1 base, and 5 bases lay between the germline ends. This CDR3 has 13 amino acids. The germline CDR1 and CDR2 sequences are MDHEN and SYDVKM.

The chain recombines TRBV5-1 with TRBJ2-2; D not certain. With 2 bases removed from V and 8 bases from J, the gap between germline ends came to 13 bases. Germline V CDR1 and CDR2: SGHRS, YFSETQ. The CDR3 is made up of 14 amino acids. CDR3 nucleotides: TGCGCCAGCAGCTTACGGACCGGTCGGGGGGAGCTGTTTTTT. This encodes CASSLRTGRGELFF.

The V and J genes are TRBV5-1 and TRBJ2-3; 7 nucleotides agree with TRBD1. Germline V gene sequence: CDR1 SGHRS, CDR2 YFSETQ. V lost 4 bases to trimming and J lost 1 base; unmatched junction nucleotides: 15. CDR3 length: 18 amino acids. The CDR3 bases are TGCGCCAGCAGCCCCGGGACAGCCCCAACTCGCCGCACAGATACGCAGTATTTT. Encoded protein: CASSPGTAPTRRTDTQYF.

This clone is a singleton in its sample. The junction shows a germline mismatch at one end, possibly a read error. The V and J genes are TRBV7-7 and TRBJ2-1, with 9 bases that match TRBD2. Per germline, CDR1 SSHAT and CDR2 FNYEAQ (reference sequence). The CDR3 covers 14 residues. CDR3 sequence: CASSLGLAGYEQFF. The CDR3 coding sequence is TGTGCTAGCAGCTTAGGGCTAGCGGGATATGAGCAGTTCTTC.

The chain joins TRBV29-1 to TRBJ1-3; no clear D. The CDR3 is made up of 11 amino acids. Between the trimmed V and J ends, which lost 3 bases and 3 bases, there was a span of 3 bases. Germline CDR1 SQVTM, CDR2 ANQGSEA. The CDR3 here is CSVEVGNTIYF. CDR3 nucleotide sequence: TGCAGCGTTGAGGTTGGAAACACCATATATTTT.

In its sample, this clone was seen once. The chain recombines TRBV15 with TRBJ2-2; 8 bases map to TRBD2. V lost 0 bases and J lost 1; bases outside the gene matches: 4. The CDR3 has 17 amino acids. Germline CDR1 and CDR2: LNHNV and YYDKDF (reference sequence). CDR3 DNA: TGTGCCACCAGCAGAGATGTCCTAGCGGGGAACACCGGGGAGCTGTTTTTT. It is translated as CATSRDVLAGNTGELFF.

This clone appeared a few times. The chain couples TRBV15 to TRBJ1-4; D is perhaps TRBD1 (5 bases). Germline V gene data show CDR1 as LNHNV and CDR2 as YYDKDF (reference sequence). The V end was cut by 5 bases, the J end by 7 bases, with 11 bases between. The CDR3 runs to 13 residues. The CDR3 DNA sequence: TGTGCCACCAGCGTGAACAGGTGTGAAAAACTGTTTTTT. Encoded protein: CATSVNRCEKLFF. Complete variable domain (other parts from reference TRBV15 and TRBJ1-4): DAMVIQNPRYQVTQFGKPVTLSCSQTLNHNVMYWYQQKSSQAPKLLFHYYDKDFNNEADTPDNFQSRRPNTSFCFLDIRSPGLGDTAMYLCATSVNRCEKLFFGSGTQLSVL.

V and J are TRBV28 and TRBJ2-7; 11 bases line up with TRBD1. Per germline, CDR1 MDHEN and CDR2 SYDVKM. Trimming removed 4 bases from V and 4 bases from J; junction bases left unmatched: 3. This CDR3 has 14 amino acids. The CDR3 loop reads CASSSGTGGYEQYF. The DNA of the CDR3 is TGTGCCAGCAGTTCCGGGACAGGGGGTTACGAGCAGTACTTC.

CDR3 sequence reads: CASSQGGARASYEQYF. The CDR3 coding sequence is TGCGCCAGCAGCCAAGGAGGGGCCAGGGCTTCCTACGAGCAGTACTTC. The V gene is TRBV4-3, the J gene TRBJ2-7; D possibly uses TRBD1 or TRBD2 (5 bases each). The ends were cut back, 1 base at V and 1 base at J, with 14 bases in the middle. Germline loops: CDR1 LGHNA, CDR2 YSLEER. CDR3 length equals 16 residues.

The J gene is TRBJ2-3, the V gene TRBV7-7; 8 bases line up with TRBD2. The CDR3 loop spans 15 amino acids. V lost 5 bases and J lost 6; bases outside the gene matches: 10. Germline assignment: CDR1 SSHAT and CDR2 FNYEAQ (reference sequence). CDR3 region: CASSTGLGGWDTQYF. The CDR3 DNA follows: TGTGCCAGCAGCACGGGACTAGGGGGGTGGGATACGCAGTATTTT.

This clone was recorded once. The chain has TRBV2 and TRBJ2-5, with D possibly being TRBD1 (6 bases). Deletions cut 7 bases from V and 1 base from J, with 13 bases between. This CDR3 comprises 14 residues. Germline values: CDR1 SNHLY, CDR2 FYNNEI. The chain's CDR3 is CASTGTNSQETQYF. The CDR3 DNA reads as TGTGCCAGCACGGGGACAAACTCCCAAGAGACCCAGTACTTC.

About this clone: The junction shows a germline mismatch at one end, possibly a read error. The chain employs TRBV19 and TRBJ2-5, with TRBD1 matching 7 bases. There are 15 residues in the CDR3. Germline CDR1 and CDR2: LNHDA and SQIVND (reference sequence). The CDR3 DNA reads TGTGCCAGTAAAATGACAGGGAACTTCCAAGGGACCCAGTACTTC. This translates into CASKMTGNFQGTQYF. The variable domain in full, completed from reference TRBV19 and TRBJ2-5, reads DGGITQSPKYLFRKEGQNVTLSCEQNLNHDAMYWYRQDPGQGLRLIYYSQIVNDFQKGDIAEGYSVSREKKESFPLTVTSAQKNPTAFYLCASKMTGNFQGTQYFGPGTRLLVL.

The chain is built from TRBV11-2 and TRBJ2-7; a weak D match, TRBD1 (5 bases). Trimming took off 3 bases at V and 2 bases at J, with 11 bases between the two ends. The CDR3 length is 14 residues. Germline V gene lookup returns CDR1 SGHAT and CDR2 FQNNGV. Here the CDR3 reads CASSLSPGPYEQYF. The CDR3 coding sequence is TGTGCCAGCAGCTTGTCTCCAGGGCCCTACGAGCAGTACTTC.

This chain uses TRBV27 with TRBJ1-2; no clear D gene. Germline V gene data show CDR1 as MNHEY and CDR2 as SMNVEV (reference sequence). This CDR3 is 20 amino acids long. V lost 7 bases and J lost 3, with 33 bases in between. The CDR3 DNA follows: TGTGCCAGCAAACCCGGCCCGGGGAGAGCACTATCCCGTCCCGACTATGGCTACACCTTC. It translates to CASKPGPGRALSRPDYGYTF.

J is TRBJ2-2 and V is TRBV10-3, with 12 positions matching TRBD2. V was clipped by 2 bases and J by 4 bases; unmatched bases: 2. Germline loops: CDR1 ENHRY, CDR2 SYGVKD. This CDR3 spans 16 amino acids. The CDR3 sequence is CAISEILAGGTGELFF. The CDR3 DNA sequence: TGTGCCATCAGTGAGATACTAGCGGGGGGCACCGGGGAGCTGTTTTTT.

The chain is built from TRBV5-6 and TRBJ1-2; D unresolved. The V end was cut by 3 bases, the J end by 5 bases, with 8 bases between. Germline V CDR1 and CDR2: SGHDT, YYEEEE. The CDR3 has 12 residues. The CDR3 DNA reads as TGTGCCAGCAGCTCCCTTGGGTATGGCTACACCTTC. Amino acids: CASSSLGYGYTF.

The chain is built from TRBV7-9 and TRBJ2-1, with D perhaps matching TRBD1 (6 bases). Germline values: CDR1 SEHNR, CDR2 FQNEAQ (reference sequence). The V end was cut by 5 bases, the J end by 1 base, with 12 bases between. The CDR3 length is 15 residues. The CDR3 DNA follows: TGTGCCAGCAGCCCCAAACAGGGTTCCTACAATGAGCAGTTCTTC. Translation gives CASSPKQGSYNEQFF.

The chain employs TRBV25-1 and TRBJ2-1; D assignment may be TRBD1 or TRBD2 (5 bases each). The length of the CDR3 is 12 residues. The germline V gene has CDR1 MGHDK and CDR2 SYGVNS. The V and J ends lost 11 bases and 6 bases respectively, with 14 bases between them. The CDR3, as DNA: TGTGCCTCCAAGTTCGGGGCCAATGAGCAGTTCTTC. Encoded protein: CASKFGANEQFF.

V and J are TRBV5-1 and TRBJ1-4; no clear D gene. The germline V gene encodes CDR1 SGHRS and CDR2 YFSETQ. V was trimmed by 0 bases and J by 1 base, leaving 10 bases between them. CDR3 length: 16 amino acids. CDR3 bases: TGCGCCAGCAGCTTGGCGGGGTTTGGAACTAATGAAAAACTGTTTTTT. Protein sequence: CASSLAGFGTNEKLFF.

Points on this clone: A read error may explain this, as a much larger clone is one base away. This rearrangement joins TRBV7-9 to TRBJ2-2; the match to TRBD2 covers 10 bases. The V gene's germline CDR1 is SEHNR and CDR2 FQNEAQ (reference sequence). This CDR3 contains 15 residues. V gave up 4 bases and J gave up 1 base; unmatched junction bases: 0. The CDR3 here is CASSWTSGNTGELFF. Written as DNA, the CDR3 is TGTGCCAGCAGCTGGACTAGCGGGAACACCGGGGAGCTGTTTTTT.

The chain couples TRBV11-2 to TRBJ2-4; TRBD2 agrees at 10 bases. After removal of 6 bases from V and 2 bases from J, the junction contained 7 bases not matched to a gene. This CDR3 spans 16 amino acids. CDR1 is SGHAT, CDR2 FQNNGV, per germline. The DNA of the CDR3 is TGTGCCAGCAGGCGTCTAGCGGGAGTATCCAAAAACATTCAGTACTTC. Translation: CASRRLAGVSKNIQYF.

V usage is TRBV29-1 and J usage is TRBJ2-5; 8 positions match TRBD2. With the DNA end fitting TRBJ2-7 better, the J assignment may be wrong. Germline V gene lookup returns CDR1 SQVTM and CDR2 ANQGSEA. This CDR3 comprises 14 residues. CDR3 sequence: CSVEDDRGGYEQYF. Here the CDR3 DNA reads TGCAGCGTTGAAGATGATCGGGGGGGCTACGAGCAGTACTTC.

The rearrangement uses TRBV7-9 and TRBJ2-7, with TRBD1 matching 7 bases. CDR1 and CDR2 (germline): SEHNR, FQNEAQ (reference sequence). The CDR3 is 14 amino acids. After removal of 10 bases from V and 0 bases from J, the junction contained 9 bases not matched to a gene. Here the CDR3 reads CATRPTGSSYEQYF. The CDR3 coding sequence is TGTGCCACCCGCCCGACAGGGAGCTCCTACGAGCAGTACTTC.

Notes on this clone: Different DNA sequences within this sample yield the same CDR3. This chain uses TRBV27 with TRBJ2-1, with 7 positions matching TRBD1. Per germline, CDR1 MNHEY and CDR2 SMNVEV (reference sequence). The CDR3 length is 14 residues. V gave up 5 bases and J gave up 4 bases; unmatched junction bases: 5. The CDR3 DNA reads as TGTGCCAGCAGTCCGGGACAGTCATACAATGAGCAGTTCTTC. This translates into CASSPGQSYNEQFF.